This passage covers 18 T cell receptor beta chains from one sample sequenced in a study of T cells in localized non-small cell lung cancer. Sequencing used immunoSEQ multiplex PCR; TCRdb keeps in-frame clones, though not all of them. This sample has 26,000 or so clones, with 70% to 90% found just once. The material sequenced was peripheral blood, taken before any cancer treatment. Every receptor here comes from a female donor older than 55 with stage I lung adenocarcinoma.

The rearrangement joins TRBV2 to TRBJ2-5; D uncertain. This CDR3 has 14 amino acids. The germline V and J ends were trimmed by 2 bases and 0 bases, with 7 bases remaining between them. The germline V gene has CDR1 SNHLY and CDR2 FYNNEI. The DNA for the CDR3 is TGTGCCAGCAGTGAAAACGGTTACCAAGAGACCCAGTACTTC. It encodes CASSENGYQETQYF.

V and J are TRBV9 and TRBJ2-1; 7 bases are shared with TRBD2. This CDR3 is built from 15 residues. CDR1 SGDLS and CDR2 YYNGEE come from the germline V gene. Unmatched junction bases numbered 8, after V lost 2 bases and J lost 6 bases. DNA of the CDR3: TGTGCCAGCAGCGTTCCTAGCGGAGACCCCAATGAGCAGTTCTTC. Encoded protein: CASSVPSGDPNEQFF.

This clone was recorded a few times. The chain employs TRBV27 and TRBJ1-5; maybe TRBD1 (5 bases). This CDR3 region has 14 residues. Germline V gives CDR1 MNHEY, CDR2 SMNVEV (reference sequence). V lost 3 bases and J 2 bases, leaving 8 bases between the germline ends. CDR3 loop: CASSFTGGNQPQHF. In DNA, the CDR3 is TGTGCCAGCAGTTTCACAGGAGGCAATCAGCCCCAGCATTTT.

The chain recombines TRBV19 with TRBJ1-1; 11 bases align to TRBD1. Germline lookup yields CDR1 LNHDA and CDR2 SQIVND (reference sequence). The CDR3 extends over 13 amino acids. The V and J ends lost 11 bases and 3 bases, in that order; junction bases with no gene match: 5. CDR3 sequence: CAGQGARDTEAFF. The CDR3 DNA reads TGTGCCGGACAGGGGGCGAGGGACACTGAAGCTTTCTTT.

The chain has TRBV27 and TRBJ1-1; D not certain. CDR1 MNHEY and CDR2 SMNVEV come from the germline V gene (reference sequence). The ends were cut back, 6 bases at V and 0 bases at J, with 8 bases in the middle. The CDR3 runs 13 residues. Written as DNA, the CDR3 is TGTGCCAGCAGGCCTAATCTGAACACTGAAGCTTTCTTT. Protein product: CASRPNLNTEAFF.

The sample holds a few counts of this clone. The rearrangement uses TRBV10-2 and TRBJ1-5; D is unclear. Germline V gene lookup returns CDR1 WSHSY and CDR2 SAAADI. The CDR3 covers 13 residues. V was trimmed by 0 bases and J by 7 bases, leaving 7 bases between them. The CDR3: CASSESGVQPQHF. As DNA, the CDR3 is TGCGCCAGCAGTGAGTCCGGGGTGCAGCCCCAGCATTTT.

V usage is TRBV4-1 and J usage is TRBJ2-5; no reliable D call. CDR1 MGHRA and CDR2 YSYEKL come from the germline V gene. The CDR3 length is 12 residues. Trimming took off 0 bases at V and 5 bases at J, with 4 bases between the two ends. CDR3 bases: TGCGCCAGCAGCCAAGATCGCGAGACCCAGTACTTC. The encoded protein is CASSQDRETQYF.

CDR3 DNA sequence: TGTGCCAGCAGCTTAGAGGGAAACACCATATATTTT. This codes for CASSLEGNTIYF. This rearrangement joins TRBV11-2 to TRBJ1-3; D remains ambiguous. The germline V gene has CDR1 SGHAT and CDR2 FQNNGV. The V end lost 0 bases, the J end lost 4 bases, and 1 base lay between the germline ends. The CDR3 length is 12 residues.

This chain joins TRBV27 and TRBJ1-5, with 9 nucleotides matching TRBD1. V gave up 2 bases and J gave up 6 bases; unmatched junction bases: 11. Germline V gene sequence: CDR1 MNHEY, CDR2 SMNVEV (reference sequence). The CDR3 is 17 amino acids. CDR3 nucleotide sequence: TGTGCCAGCAGTTTAGCCCCCGGGACAGGGCATGGTCAGCCCCAGCATTTT. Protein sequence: CASSLAPGTGHGQPQHF.

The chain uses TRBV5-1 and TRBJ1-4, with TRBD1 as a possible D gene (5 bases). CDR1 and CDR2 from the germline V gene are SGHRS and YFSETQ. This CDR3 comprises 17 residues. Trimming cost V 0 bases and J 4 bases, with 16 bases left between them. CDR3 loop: CASSLGGRLNYNEKLFF. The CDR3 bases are TGCGCCAGCAGCTTGGGGGGACGACTGAACTATAATGAAAAACTGTTTTTT.

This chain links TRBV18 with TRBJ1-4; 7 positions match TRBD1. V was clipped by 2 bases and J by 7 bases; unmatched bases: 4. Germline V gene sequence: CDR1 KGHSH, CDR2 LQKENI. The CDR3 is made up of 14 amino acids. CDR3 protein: CASSPGQEGEKLFF. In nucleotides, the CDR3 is TGTGCCAGCTCACCAGGACAGGAGGGTGAAAAACTGTTTTTT.

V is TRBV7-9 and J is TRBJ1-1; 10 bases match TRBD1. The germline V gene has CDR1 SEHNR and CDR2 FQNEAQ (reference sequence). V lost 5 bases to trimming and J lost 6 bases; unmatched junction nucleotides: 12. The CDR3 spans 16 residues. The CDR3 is CASSPVGQGLTAEAFF. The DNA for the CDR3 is TGTGCCAGCAGCCCGGTGGGACAGGGGCTGACGGCTGAAGCTTTCTTT. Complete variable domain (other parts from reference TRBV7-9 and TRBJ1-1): DTGVSQNPRHKITKRGQNVTFRCDPISEHNRLYWYRQTLGQGPEFLTYFQNEAQLEKSRLLSDRFSAERPKGSFSTLEIQRTEQGDSAMYLCASSPVGQGLTAEAFFGQGTRLTVV.

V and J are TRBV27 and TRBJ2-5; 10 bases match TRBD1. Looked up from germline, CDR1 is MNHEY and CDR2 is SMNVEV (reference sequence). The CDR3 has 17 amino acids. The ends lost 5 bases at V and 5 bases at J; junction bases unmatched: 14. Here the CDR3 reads CASSGRQGAIVEETQYF. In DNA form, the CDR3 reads TGTGCCAGCAGTGGTAGACAGGGGGCAATTGTTGAGGAGACCCAGTACTTC.

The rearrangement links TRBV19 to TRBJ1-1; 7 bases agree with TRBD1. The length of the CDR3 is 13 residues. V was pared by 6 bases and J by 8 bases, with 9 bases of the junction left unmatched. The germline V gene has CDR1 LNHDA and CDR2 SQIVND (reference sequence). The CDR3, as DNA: TGTGCCAGTAGGACCCGGACAGGCAAAGAAGCTTTCTTT. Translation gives CASRTRTGKEAFF.

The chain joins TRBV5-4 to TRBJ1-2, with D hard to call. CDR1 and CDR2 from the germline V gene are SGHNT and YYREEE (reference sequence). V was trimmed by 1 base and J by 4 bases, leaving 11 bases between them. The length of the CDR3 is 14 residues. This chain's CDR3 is CASSLTAGTYGYTF. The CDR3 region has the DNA TGTGCCAGCAGCTTGACCGCAGGAACCTATGGCTACACCTTC.

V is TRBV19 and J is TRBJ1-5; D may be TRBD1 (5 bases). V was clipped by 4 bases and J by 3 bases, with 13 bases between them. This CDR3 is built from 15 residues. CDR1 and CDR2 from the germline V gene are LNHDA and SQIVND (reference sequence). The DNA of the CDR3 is TGTGCCAGTAGTAACGGGCCCAGGGCCAATCAGCCCCAGCATTTT. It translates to CASSNGPRANQPQHF.

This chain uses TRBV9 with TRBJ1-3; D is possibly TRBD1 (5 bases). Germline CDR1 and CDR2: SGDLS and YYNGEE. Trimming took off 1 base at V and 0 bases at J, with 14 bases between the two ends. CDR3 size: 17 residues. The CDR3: CASSVSSPGGSGNTIYF. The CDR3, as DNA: TGTGCCAGCAGCGTATCATCTCCGGGGGGCTCTGGAAACACCATATATTTT. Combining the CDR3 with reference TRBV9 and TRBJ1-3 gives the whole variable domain DSGVTQTPKHLITATGQRVTLRCSPRSGDLSVYWYQQSLDQGLQFLIQYYNGEERAKGNILERFSAQQFPDLHSELNLSSLELGDSALYFCASSVSSPGGSGNTIYFGEGSWLTVV.

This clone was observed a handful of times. The CDR3 DNA follows: TGTGCCAGCAGCGTAGACGAAGCGGGGACATACAATGAGCAGTTCTTC. This gives the protein CASSVDEAGTYNEQFF. This rearrangement joins TRBV9 to TRBJ2-1, with D possibly matching TRBD2 (7 bases). The CDR3 totals 16 residues. CDR1 is SGDLS, CDR2 YYNGEE, per germline. V was shortened by 0 bases and J by 4 bases, with 14 bases between the two germline ends.